This T cell receptor (beta chain) was profiled in a study of regulatory T cells in long-lasting Graves disease (dated by TCRdb to about 2021). In the study overall: Patients with newly diagnosed Graves' disease had been on antithyroid drugs for under 3 months. A total of some 35 samples underwent TCR sequencing, from about 13 patients with persistent Graves' disease and some 20 patients with newly diagnosed Graves' disease. The study was conducted in China and was registered as a clinical trial. Patients with persistent Graves' disease were compared with patients with newly diagnosed Graves' disease using TCR sequencing and RNA sequencing of peripheral blood. The research as a whole found: Compared with newly diagnosed patients, persistent Graves' disease patients had lower TCR Shannon entropy and fewer highly expanded clones, which suggests clonal expansion. Preferential use of TRBV28, TRBJ1-2 and TRBJ2-5 was observed in persistent disease, whereas TRBV20-1 and TRBJ2-1 were favored in newly diagnosed disease. Sequencing and analysis were limited to the TCR beta chain. Patients with persistent disease shared more public clonotypes (around 2,700) than newly diagnosed patients did (more than 900). The authors noted that the small sample size was a limitation that may lower accuracy. Because the primary lesion, thyroid tissue, could not be accessed, the study looked at peripheral blood alone.

Interpreted using the paper, the time point label stands for: newly diagnosed GD, antithyroid drugs for less than 3 months. RNA was extracted from PBMCs in TRIzol for both TCR sequencing and RNA sequencing. The diagnosis of Graves' disease was made according to American Thyroid Association guidelines. Patients were recruited from an endocrinology department in Xi'an, China. Each patient gave 7 to 9.5 milliliters of peripheral blood, collected in an EDTA anticoagulant tube. Ficoll Paque Plus density gradient separation was used to isolate PBMCs, and no further T cell sorting was done. An Agilent 2100 Bioanalyzer and agarose gel were used to check RNA quality, and a NanoDrop 2000 was used to measure RNA concentration. The V end loses 2 bases and the J end loses 6 bases, and a stretch of 14 bases separates them. Measured from the cysteine to the phenylalanine, the CDR3 is 14 residues long. Kept here is only the CDR3 DNA, which spans 42 bases and is read in frame from base 1. From the germline V gene, CDR1 is SGHDT and CDR2 is YYEEEE.

In the case of this clonotype: There is no known antigen for this receptor. Base qualities were left out, and no much larger clone turns up one base away.

The library relied on multiplex PCR. Reads for this sample came from an Illumina HiSeq 4000. CDR3 regions were amplified by Arm-PCR with iRepertoire HTBI primers to construct TCR beta libraries. PCR products were gel purified before sequencing. The study's processing was this. Gene usage analysis of CDR3 amino acid clonotypes used the 60 to 80 TRBV and approximately 13 TRBJ segments found across samples. Filtered high-quality paired reads were merged into contigs using COPE and FqMerger. BLAST was used to align contigs to the IMGT TRBV, TRBD and TRBJ reference genes, and CDR3 was defined following IMGT. Highly expanded clones were defined as clonotypes with a frequency above 0.1%. Repertoire diversity was measured by Shannon entropy, and V-J evenness by the Gini coefficient. A clonotype was considered public if more than one individual shared it. TCRdb trimmed the raw reads at Q25, called clones with MiXCR and kept productive beta chains. Merged by CDR3 protein, the rows form single entries marked with the most common genes and DNA. The V and J calls follow TCRdb's processing rather than the paper's. This sample has 520,000 or so distinct CDR3 sequences in its table, and about 12% of those were observed once. The ten largest clones take up about 8.9% of the sample.

These same records also appear under a second study, on T cells in Graves' hyperthyroidism and ophthalmopathy. The second study also describes: Graves' hyperthyroidism was defined as stable when no progression to ophthalmopathy occurred over 18 months of follow-up. Hyperthyroidism patients were newly diagnosed, with disease duration under 2 months, and aged 18 to 65 years. Any patient with an uncontrolled infection, another autoimmune disease, pregnancy or lactation was excluded. Diagnoses were established on the basis of clinical symptoms, serum thyroxine and TRAb, thyroid ultrasound, and orbital computed tomography. A first-round RT-PCR of the TCR CDR3 used the HTBI primer set with the Qiagen OneStep RT-PCR kit. Most expanded thyroid clonotypes (frequency above 0.001) were also detected in blood, a finding suggesting that blood repertoires may reflect thyroid immune responses. Ophthalmopathy was separated from stable hyperthyroidism by a 13 V-J signature model, with approximately 86% sensitivity and roughly 84% specificity obtained in cross-validation and 80%/75% obtained in testing. During validation, the model predicted progression to ophthalmopathy a median of around six months ahead of onset, with almost 71% sensitivity and 72.22% specificity. To identify TCR V-J signatures that set the groups apart, the researchers used a discovery cohort of more than 95 patients, made up of under 45 with Graves' ophthalmopathy and some 55 with stable Graves' hyperthyroidism. Whether ophthalmopathy could be predicted prospectively was tested in an independent validation cohort made up of under 20 hyperthyroidism patients plus 17 patients who later progressed to ophthalmopathy. The 90 to 100 discovery patients were randomly split 7:3 into training and test sets. Thyroid tissue and blood T-cell repertoires from several Graves' hyperthyroidism patients were also compared in the study. Once sampling was done, hyperthyroidism patients were given methimazole at a starting dose of 30 mg daily, whereas ophthalmopathy patients were given high-dose intravenous methylprednisolone. The libraries were constructed in a second round of multiplex PCR and then size-selected and purified. Sequencing of the libraries was done on an Illumina HiSeq2000 using paired-end 100 bp reads. SOAPnuke was used to process the raw data, with reads discarded if the reads contained adapters or uncalled bases, had a mean Phred below 15, or lacked an exact constant-primer or identifier match. COPE v1.2.5 was used to merge high-quality paired reads, and clonotypes were defined as unique nucleotide sequences. MiTCR v1.1 was used to align clonotypes to the IMGT TRBV, TRBD and TRBJ reference segments. Analysis was restricted to V-J combinations with a frequency above 0.0001, which covered roughly 99% of repertoires. The TCS score was defined as the ratio of F50 (clonal expansion) to E x V (chaos), calculated using BLOSUM62-based TCRdist between CDR3 peptides within each V-J. Welch's t-statistics and random forest reduced roughly 530 V-J features to 13, which were used in a naive Bayes classifier (R e1071). Sample size was not statistically predetermined, and blinding of investigators to group allocation was not performed. According to the paper, TCR Vbeta CDR3 sequencing was carried out on over 130 peripheral blood samples, which came from about 45 ophthalmopathy, approximately 78 hyperthyroidism and some 17 progressor patients.

Sequencing was performed on peripheral blood mononuclear cells (PBMCs), taken at new diagnosis, from a patient treated with antithyroid drugs. The TCR was taken from a woman in her twenties or thirties with Graves disease. Donor details come from another sample of the same person, matched by shared clones. The V and J segments used are TRBV5-6 and TRBJ1-1; a weak D assignment points to TRBD1 (5 bases agree). The CDR3 reads CASSFGVGAAEAFF. The nucleotides are TGTGCCAGCAGCTTTGGCGTAGGGGCCGCTGAAGCTTTCTTT.